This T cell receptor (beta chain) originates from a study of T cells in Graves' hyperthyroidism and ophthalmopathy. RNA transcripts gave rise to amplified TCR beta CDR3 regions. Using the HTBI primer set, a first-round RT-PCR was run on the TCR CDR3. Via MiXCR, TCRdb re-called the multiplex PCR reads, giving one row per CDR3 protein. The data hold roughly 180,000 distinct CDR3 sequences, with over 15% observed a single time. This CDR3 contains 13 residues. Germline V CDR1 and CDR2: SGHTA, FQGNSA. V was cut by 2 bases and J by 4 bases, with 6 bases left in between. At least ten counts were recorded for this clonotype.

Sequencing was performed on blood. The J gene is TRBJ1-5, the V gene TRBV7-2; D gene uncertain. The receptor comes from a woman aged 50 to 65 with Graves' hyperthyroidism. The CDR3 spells CASSLQENQPQHF. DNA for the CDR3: TGTGCCAGCAGCTTACAGGAAAATCAGCCCCAGCATTTT.